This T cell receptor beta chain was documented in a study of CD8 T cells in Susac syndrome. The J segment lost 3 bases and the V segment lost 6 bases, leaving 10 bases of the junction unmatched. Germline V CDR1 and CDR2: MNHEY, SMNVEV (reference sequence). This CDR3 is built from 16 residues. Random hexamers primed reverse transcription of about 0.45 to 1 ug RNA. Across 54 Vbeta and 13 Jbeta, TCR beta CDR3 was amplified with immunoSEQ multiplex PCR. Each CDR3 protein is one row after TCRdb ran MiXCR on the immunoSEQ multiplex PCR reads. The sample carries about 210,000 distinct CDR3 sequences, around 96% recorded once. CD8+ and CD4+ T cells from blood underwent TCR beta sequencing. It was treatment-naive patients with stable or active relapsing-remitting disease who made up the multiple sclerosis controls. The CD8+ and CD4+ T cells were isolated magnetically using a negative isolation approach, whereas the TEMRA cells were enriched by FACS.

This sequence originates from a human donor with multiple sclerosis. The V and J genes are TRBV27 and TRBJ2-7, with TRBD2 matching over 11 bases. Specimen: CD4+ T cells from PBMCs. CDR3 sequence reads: CASRPSGTSGFYEQYF. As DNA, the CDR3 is TGTGCCAGCAGGCCCTCCGGGACTAGCGGATTCTACGAGCAGTACTTC.